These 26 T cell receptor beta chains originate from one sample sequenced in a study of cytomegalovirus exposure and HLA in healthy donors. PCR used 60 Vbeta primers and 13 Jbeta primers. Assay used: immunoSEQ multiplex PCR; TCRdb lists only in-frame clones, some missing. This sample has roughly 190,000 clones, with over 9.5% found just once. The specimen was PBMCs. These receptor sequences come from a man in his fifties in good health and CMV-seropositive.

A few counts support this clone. The CDR3 coding sequence is TGTGCCAGCAGCCTTATAATAGACAGTACTGAAGCTTTCTTT. Its translation: CASSLIIDSTEAFF. The V call is TRBV7-8, the J call TRBJ1-1; possible D gene TRBD1, 5 bases. Trimming left V 5 bases short and J 5 bases short, with 15 bases between. The CDR3 covers 14 residues. Germline lookup yields CDR1 SGHVS and CDR2 FQNEAQ.

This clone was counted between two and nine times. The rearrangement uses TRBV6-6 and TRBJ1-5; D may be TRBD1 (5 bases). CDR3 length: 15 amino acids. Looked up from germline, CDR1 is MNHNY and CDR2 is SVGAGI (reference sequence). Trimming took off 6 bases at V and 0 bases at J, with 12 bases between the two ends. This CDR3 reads CASREKGISNQPQHF. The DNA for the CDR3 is TGTGCCAGCAGGGAAAAGGGGATTAGCAATCAGCCCCAGCATTTT.

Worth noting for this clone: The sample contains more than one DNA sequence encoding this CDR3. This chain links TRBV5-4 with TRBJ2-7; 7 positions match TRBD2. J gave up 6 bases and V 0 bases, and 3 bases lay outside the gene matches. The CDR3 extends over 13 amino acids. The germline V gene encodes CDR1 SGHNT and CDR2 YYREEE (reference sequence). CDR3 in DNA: TGTGCCAGCAGCTTGGCGGGCGGGAGCGAGCAGTACTTC. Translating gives CASSLAGGSEQYF.

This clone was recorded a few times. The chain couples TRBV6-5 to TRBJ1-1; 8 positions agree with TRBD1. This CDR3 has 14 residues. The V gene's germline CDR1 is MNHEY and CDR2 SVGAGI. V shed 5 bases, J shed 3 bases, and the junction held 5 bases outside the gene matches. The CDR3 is CASSTRDRHTEAFF. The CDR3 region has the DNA TGTGCCAGCAGTACAAGGGACAGGCACACTGAAGCTTTCTTT.

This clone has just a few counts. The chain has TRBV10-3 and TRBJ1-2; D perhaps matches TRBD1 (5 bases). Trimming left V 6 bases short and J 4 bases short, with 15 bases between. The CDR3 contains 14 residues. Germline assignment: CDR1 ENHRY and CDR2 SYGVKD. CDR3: CAIRGGDPAYGYTF. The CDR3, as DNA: TGTGCCATCAGGGGGGGGGATCCGGCCTATGGCTACACCTTC.

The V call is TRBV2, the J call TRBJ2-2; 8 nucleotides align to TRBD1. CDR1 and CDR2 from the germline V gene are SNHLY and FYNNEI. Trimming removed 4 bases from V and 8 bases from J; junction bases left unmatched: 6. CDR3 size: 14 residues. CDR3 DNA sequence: TGTGCCAGCAGTGTAGGACAGGGTTATGGGGAGCTGTTTTTT. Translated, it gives CASSVGQGYGELFF.

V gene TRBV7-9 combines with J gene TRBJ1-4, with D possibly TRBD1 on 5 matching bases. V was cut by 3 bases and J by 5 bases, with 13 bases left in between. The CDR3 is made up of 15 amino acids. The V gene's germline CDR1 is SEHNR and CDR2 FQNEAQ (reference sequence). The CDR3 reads CASSFGGDGNEKLFF. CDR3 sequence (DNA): TGTGCCAGCAGCTTCGGGGGGGACGGGAATGAAAAACTGTTTTTT.

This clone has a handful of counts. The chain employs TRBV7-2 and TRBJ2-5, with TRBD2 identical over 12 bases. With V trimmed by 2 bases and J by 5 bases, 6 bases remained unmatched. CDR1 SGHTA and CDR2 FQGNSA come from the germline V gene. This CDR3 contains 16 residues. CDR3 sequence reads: CASSLNGLAGWETQYF. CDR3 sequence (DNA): TGTGCCAGCAGCTTAAACGGACTAGCGGGGTGGGAGACCCAGTACTTC.

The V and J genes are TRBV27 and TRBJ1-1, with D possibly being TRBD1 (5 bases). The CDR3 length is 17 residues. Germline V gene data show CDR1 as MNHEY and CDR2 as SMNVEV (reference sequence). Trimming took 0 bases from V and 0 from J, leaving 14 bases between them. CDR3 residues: CASSLSPSGQLNTEAFF. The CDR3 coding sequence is TGTGCCAGCAGTTTATCGCCTTCCGGACAACTGAACACTGAAGCTTTCTTT.

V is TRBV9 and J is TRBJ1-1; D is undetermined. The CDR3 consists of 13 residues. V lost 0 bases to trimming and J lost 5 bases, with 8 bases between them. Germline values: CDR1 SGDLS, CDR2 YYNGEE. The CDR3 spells CASSVEAGTEAFF. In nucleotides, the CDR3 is TGTGCCAGCAGCGTAGAGGCGGGAACTGAAGCTTTCTTT.

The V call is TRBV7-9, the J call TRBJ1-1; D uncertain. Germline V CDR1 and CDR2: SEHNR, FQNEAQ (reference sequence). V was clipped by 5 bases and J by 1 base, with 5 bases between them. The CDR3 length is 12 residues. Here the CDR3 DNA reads TGTGCCAGCAGCCTAACGAACACTGAAGCTTTCTTT. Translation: CASSLTNTEAFF.

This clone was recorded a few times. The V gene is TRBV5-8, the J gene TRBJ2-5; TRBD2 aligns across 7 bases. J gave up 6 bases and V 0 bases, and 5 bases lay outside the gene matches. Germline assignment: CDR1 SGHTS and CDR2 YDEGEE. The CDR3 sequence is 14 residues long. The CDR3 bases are TGTGCCAGCAGCTTGGGGGGGGGTGTAAAGACCCAGTACTTC. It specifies CASSLGGGVKTQYF. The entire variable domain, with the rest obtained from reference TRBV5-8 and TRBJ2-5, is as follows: EAGVTQSPTHLIKTRGQQATLRCSPISGHTSVYWYQQALGLGLQFLLWYDEGEERNRGNFPPRFSGRQFPNYSSELNVNALELEDSALYLCASSLGGGVKTQYFGPGTRLLVL.

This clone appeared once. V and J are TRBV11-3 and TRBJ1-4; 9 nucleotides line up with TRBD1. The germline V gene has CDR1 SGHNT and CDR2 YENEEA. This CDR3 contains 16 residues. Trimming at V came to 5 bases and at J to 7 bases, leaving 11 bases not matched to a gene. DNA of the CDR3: TGTGCCAGCAGCACCAGGACAGGGGACTATAGTGAAAAACTGTTTTTT. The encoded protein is CASSTRTGDYSEKLFF.

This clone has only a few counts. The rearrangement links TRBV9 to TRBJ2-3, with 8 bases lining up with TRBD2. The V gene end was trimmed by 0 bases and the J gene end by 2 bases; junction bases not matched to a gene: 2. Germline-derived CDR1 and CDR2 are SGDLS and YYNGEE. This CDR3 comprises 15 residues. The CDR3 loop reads CASSVGGGITDTQYF. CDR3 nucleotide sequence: TGTGCCAGCAGCGTAGGCGGGGGGATCACAGATACGCAGTATTTT.

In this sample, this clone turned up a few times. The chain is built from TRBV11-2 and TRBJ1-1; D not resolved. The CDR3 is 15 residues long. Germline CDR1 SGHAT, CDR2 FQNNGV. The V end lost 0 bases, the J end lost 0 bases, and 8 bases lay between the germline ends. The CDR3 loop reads CASSLDQSMNTEAFF. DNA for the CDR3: TGTGCCAGCAGCTTAGATCAGTCCATGAACACTGAAGCTTTCTTT.

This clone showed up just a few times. The DNA of the CDR3 is TGCGCCAGCAGCGGCGGAGCGGGGGGACGTATAACGAACACCGGGGAGCTGTTTTTT. The encoded protein is CASSGGAGGRITNTGELFF. This sequence joins TRBV5-1 and TRBJ2-2; the match to TRBD2 covers 9 bases. The CDR3 spans 19 residues. With 4 bases clipped from V and 0 bases from J, the junction kept 13 bases outside the gene matches. Germline values: CDR1 SGHRS, CDR2 YFSETQ. The full variable domain, in which reference TRBV5-1 and TRBJ2-2 provide the parts outside the CDR3, is KAGVTQTPRYLIKTRGQQVTLSCSPISGHRSVSWYQQTPGQGLQFLFEYFSETQRNKGNFPGRFSGRQFSNSRSEMNVSTLELGDSALYLCASSGGAGGRITNTGELFFGEGSRLTVL.

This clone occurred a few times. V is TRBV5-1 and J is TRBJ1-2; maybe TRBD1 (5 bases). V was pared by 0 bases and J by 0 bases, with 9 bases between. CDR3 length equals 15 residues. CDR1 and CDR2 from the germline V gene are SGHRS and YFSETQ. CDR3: CASSLAGGANYGYTF. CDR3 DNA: TGCGCCAGCAGCTTGGCGGGGGGAGCTAACTATGGCTACACCTTC. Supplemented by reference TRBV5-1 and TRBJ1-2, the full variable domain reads KAGVTQTPRYLIKTRGQQVTLSCSPISGHRSVSWYQQTPGQGLQFLFEYFSETQRNKGNFPGRFSGRQFSNSRSEMNVSTLELGDSALYLCASSLAGGANYGYTFGSGTRLTVV.

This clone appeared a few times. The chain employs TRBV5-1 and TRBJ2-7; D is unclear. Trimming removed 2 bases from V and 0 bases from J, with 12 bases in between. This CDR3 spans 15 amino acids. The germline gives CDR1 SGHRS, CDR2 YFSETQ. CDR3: CASSFDRPSSYEQYF. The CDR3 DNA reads TGCGCCAGCAGCTTCGACCGGCCTAGCTCCTACGAGCAGTACTTC.

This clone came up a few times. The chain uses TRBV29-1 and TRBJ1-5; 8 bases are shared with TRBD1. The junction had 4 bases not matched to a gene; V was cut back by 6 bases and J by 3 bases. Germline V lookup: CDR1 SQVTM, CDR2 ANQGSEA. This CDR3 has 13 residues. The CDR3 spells CSVGQGINQPQHF. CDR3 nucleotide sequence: TGCAGCGTCGGACAGGGTATCAATCAGCCCCAGCATTTT.

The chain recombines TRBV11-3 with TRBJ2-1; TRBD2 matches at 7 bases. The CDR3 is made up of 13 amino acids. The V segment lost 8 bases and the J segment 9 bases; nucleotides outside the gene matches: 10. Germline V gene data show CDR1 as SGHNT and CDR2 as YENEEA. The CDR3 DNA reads TGTGCCAGCGGCCGCGGGGGTGGTCTTGAGCAGTTCTTC. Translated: CASGRGGGLEQFF.

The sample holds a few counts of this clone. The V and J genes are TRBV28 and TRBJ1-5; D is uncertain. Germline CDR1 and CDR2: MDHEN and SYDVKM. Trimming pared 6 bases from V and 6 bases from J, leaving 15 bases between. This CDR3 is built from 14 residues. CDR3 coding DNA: TGTGCCAGCAGGAAGGCAGGTCAACTTCAGCCCCAGCATTTT. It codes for CASRKAGQLQPQHF.

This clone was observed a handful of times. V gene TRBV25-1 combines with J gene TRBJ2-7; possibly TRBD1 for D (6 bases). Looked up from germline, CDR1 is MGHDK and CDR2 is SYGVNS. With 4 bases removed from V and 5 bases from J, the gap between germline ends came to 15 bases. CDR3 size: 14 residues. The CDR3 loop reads CASSVPGERHEQYV. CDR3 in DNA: TGTGCCAGCAGTGTCCCAGGGGAGCGCCACGAGCAGTACGTC.

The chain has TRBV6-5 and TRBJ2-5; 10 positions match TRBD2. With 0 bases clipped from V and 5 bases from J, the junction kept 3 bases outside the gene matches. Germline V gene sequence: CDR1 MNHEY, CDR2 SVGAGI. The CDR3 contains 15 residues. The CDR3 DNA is TGTGCCAGCAGTTACTCCCCTAGCGGGGGTGAGACCCAGTACTTC. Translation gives CASSYSPSGGETQYF.

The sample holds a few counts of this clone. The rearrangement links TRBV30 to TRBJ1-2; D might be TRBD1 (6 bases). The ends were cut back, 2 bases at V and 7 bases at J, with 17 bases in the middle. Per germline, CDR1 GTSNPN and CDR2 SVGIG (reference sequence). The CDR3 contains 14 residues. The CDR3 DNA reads TGTGCCTGGAGTCGGCTCAGGGGAAGGAGTGGCTACACCTTC. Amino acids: CAWSRLRGRSGYTF. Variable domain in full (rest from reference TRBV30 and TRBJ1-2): SQTIHQWPATLVQPVGSPLSLECTVEGTSNPNLYWYRQAAGRGLQLLFYSVGIGQISSEVPQNLSASRPQDRQFILSSKKLLLSDSGFYLCAWSRLRGRSGYTFGSGTRLTVV.

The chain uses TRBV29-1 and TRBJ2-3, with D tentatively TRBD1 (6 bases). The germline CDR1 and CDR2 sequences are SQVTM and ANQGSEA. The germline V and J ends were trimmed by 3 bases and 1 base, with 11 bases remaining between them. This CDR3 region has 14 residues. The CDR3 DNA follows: TGCAGCGTTGATGGGGGCGGGCGCACAGATACGCAGTATTTT. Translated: CSVDGGGRTDTQYF.

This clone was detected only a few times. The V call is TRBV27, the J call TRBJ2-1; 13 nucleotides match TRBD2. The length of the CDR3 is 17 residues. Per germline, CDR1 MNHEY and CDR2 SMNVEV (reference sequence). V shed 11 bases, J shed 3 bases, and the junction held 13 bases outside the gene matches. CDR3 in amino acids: CAGGRLAGGRVYNEQFF. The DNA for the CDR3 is TGTGCCGGAGGGAGACTAGCGGGGGGCCGGGTCTACAATGAGCAGTTCTTC.